Presented here are 20 T cell receptor beta chains from one specimen sequenced in a study of blood T cell repertoires in COVID-19. Produced via immunoSEQ multiplex PCR; TCRdb's table is partial and in-frame only. The table has a few hundred thousand clones, approximately 80% seen once; the top ten hold over 1.2%. The sequenced sample consisted of peripheral blood. The receptor source for this set is a woman between 35 and 50 years old who had recovered from COVID-19.

V gene TRBV5-1 combines with J gene TRBJ2-7; the D gene is possibly TRBD1 (8 bases). V lost 7 bases and J 2 bases, leaving 19 bases between the germline ends. CDR3 length: 15 amino acids. Germline-derived CDR1 and CDR2 are SGHRS and YFSETQ. In nucleotides, the CDR3 is TGCGCCAGCGGGAGGGCCGGACAGGGCACCTACGAGCAGTACTTC. Translation gives CASGRAGQGTYEQYF.

Concerning this clone: At the DNA level, this CDR3 is encoded by other sequences in the same sample as well. This chain joins TRBV27 and TRBJ1-1; TRBD1 matches 8 bases. Germline V CDR1 and CDR2: MNHEY, SMNVEV (reference sequence). Trimming cost V 6 bases and J 1 base; bases outside gene matches: 1. CDR3 length: 13 amino acids. CDR3 in DNA: TGTGCCAGCAGGGGACAGGAGAACACTGAAGCTTTCTTT. It translates to CASRGQENTEAFF.

The genes are TRBV14 and TRBJ2-5; unclear D gene. This CDR3 spans 14 amino acids. Germline V gene data show CDR1 as SGHDN and CDR2 as FVKESK. Trimming removed 3 bases from V and 4 bases from J, with 12 bases in between. The CDR3 sequence: CASSQLLAAETQYF. As DNA, the CDR3 is TGTGCCAGCAGCCAGCTCCTGGCGGCAGAGACCCAGTACTTC.

This clone was seen only a few times. The rearrangement links TRBV19 to TRBJ2-7; TRBD1 matches at 11 bases. Trimming removed 5 bases from V and 3 bases from J; junction bases left unmatched: 18. The CDR3 sequence is 19 residues long. In germline, CDR1 is LNHDA, CDR2 SQIVND (reference sequence). Here the CDR3 DNA reads TGTGCCAGTAGTCGACGCGGACAGGGGGCACCTCGGGGAGGCTACGAGCAGTACTTC. This sequence encodes CASSRRGQGAPRGGYEQYF.

The J gene is TRBJ2-1, the V gene TRBV7-3; the match to TRBD2 covers 9 bases. Germline CDR1 is SGHTA and CDR2 is FQGTGA. V lost 3 bases to trimming and J lost 3 bases; unmatched junction nucleotides: 6. This CDR3 is 16 amino acids long. The CDR3: CASSLGSGGHYNEQFF. The CDR3 bases are TGTGCCAGCAGCTTGGGTAGCGGGGGCCACTACAATGAGCAGTTCTTC.

The chain recombines TRBV9 with TRBJ2-4; D uncertain. Germline CDR1 reads SGDLS; CDR2 reads YYNGEE. V lost 3 bases, J lost 6 bases, and 19 bases lay in between. CDR3 length: 16 amino acids. As DNA, the CDR3 is TGTGCCAGCAGCGGCGGAAGCGATCCCCTACTAAACATTCAGTACTTC. This codes for CASSGGSDPLLNIQYF. Complete variable domain (other parts from reference TRBV9 and TRBJ2-4): DSGVTQTPKHLITATGQRVTLRCSPRSGDLSVYWYQQSLDQGLQFLIQYYNGEERAKGNILERFSAQQFPDLHSELNLSSLELGDSALYFCASSGGSDPLLNIQYFGAGTRLSVL.

J is TRBJ2-1 and V is TRBV10-3; D uncertain. The V and J ends lost 4 bases and 7 bases respectively, with 20 bases between them. Looked up from germline, CDR1 is ENHRY and CDR2 is SYGVKD. This CDR3 is 16 amino acids long. The DNA of the CDR3 is TGTGCCATCAGTGTTCTGTCAGAGCAGGCACCTAATGAGCAGTTCTTC. Its protein is CAISVLSEQAPNEQFF.

The sample holds a few counts of this clone. The rearrangement uses TRBV6-2 or TRBV6-3 and TRBJ1-2; unclear D gene. Trimming stripped 5 bases from V and 0 bases from J, with 7 bases between. This CDR3 has 13 residues. Germline V gives CDR1 MNHEY, CDR2 SVGEGT. CDR3 coding DNA: TGTGCCAGCAGTATCGGTTCTAACTATGGCTACACCTTC. Protein: CASSIGSNYGYTF.

In the case of this clone: A read error is possible here, since a much larger clone lies one base away. Distinct nucleotide sequences in the sample also encode this CDR3. The chain couples TRBV12-3 or TRBV12-4 to TRBJ2-7; D might be TRBD1 (6 bases). The CDR3 is 12 residues long. V shed 2 bases and J shed 4 bases, with 6 bases lying between them. The CDR3 nucleotides are TGTGCCAGCAGTTTACAGGGGTACGAGCAGTACTTC. Residues: CASSLQGYEQYF.

This sequence joins TRBV27 and TRBJ1-1, with D tentatively TRBD1 (5 bases). Looked up from germline, CDR1 is MNHEY and CDR2 is SMNVEV (reference sequence). The CDR3 length is 13 residues. Trimming pared 6 bases from V and 5 bases from J, leaving 13 bases between. CDR3 nucleotides: TGTGCCAGCAGCCTAACGGGGGAGACTGAAGCTTTCTTT. As protein: CASSLTGETEAFF.

The CDR3 sequence is CASSSGGRISGNTIYF. DNA of the CDR3: TGTGCCAGCAGTTCGGGGGGACGGATCTCTGGAAACACCATATATTTT. The rearrangement joins TRBV6-5 to TRBJ1-3, with D maybe TRBD1 (5 bases). CDR3 size: 16 residues. Deletions cut 4 bases from V and 0 bases from J, with 13 bases between. In germline, CDR1 is MNHEY, CDR2 SVGAGI.

This clone has more than one count but fewer than ten. This chain uses TRBV5-1 with TRBJ2-2, with TRBD1 matching 7 bases. Germline assignment: CDR1 SGHRS and CDR2 YFSETQ. The CDR3 runs to 13 residues. V was clipped by 10 bases and J by 1 base; unmatched bases: 4. The CDR3 loop is CAVRDRNTGELFF. CDR3 DNA: TGCGCCGTCCGGGACAGGAACACCGGGGAGCTGTTTTTT. Supplemented by reference TRBV5-1 and TRBJ2-2, the full variable domain reads KAGVTQTPRYLIKTRGQQVTLSCSPISGHRSVSWYQQTPGQGLQFLFEYFSETQRNKGNFPGRFSGRQFSNSRSEMNVSTLELGDSALYLCAVRDRNTGELFFGEGSRLTVL.

The rearrangement joins TRBV7-9 to TRBJ2-3, with 10 bases fitting TRBD2. CDR3 size: 16 residues. J gave up 0 bases and V 5 bases, and 5 bases lay outside the gene matches. The V gene's germline CDR1 is SEHNR and CDR2 FQNEAQ (reference sequence). In nucleotides, the CDR3 is TGTGCCAGCAGCCGGAGCGGGGGGGCCAGCACAGATACGCAGTATTTT. The encoded protein is CASSRSGGASTDTQYF.

This clone was found a few times. This sequence joins TRBV2 and TRBJ2-1; D may be TRBD1 (6 bases). The CDR3 consists of 12 residues. Germline CDR1 reads SNHLY; CDR2 reads FYNNEI. V lost 6 bases and J lost 5, with 8 bases in between. CDR3 nucleotide sequence: TGTGCCAGCAGCCGACAGGACAATGAGCAGTTCTTC. Amino acid sequence: CASSRQDNEQFF.

The chain joins TRBV7-2 to TRBJ1-6; 10 bases are a match to TRBD1. Germline V gives CDR1 SGHTA, CDR2 FQGNSA. This CDR3 contains 15 residues. The V and J ends lost 4 bases and 7 bases, in that order; junction bases with no gene match: 4. CDR3 coding DNA: TGTGCCAGCAGCTGGACAGGGGGTAGCAATTCACCCCTCCACTTT. It translates to CASSWTGGSNSPLHF.

The V and J genes are TRBV7-9 and TRBJ2-2; the match to TRBD1 covers 7 bases. Trimming cost V 7 bases and J 5 bases; bases outside gene matches: 7. CDR3 length: 14 residues. CDR1 is SEHNR and CDR2 is FQNEAQ in the germline V gene (reference sequence). The CDR3 DNA sequence: TGTGCCAGCAAGAAGGGGGCGGATACCGGGGAGCTGTTTTTT. It translates to CASKKGADTGELFF.

A note on this clone: Other nucleotide sequences in the sample specify the same CDR3. This chain uses TRBV12-3 or TRBV12-4 with TRBJ1-6; D gene uncertain. Trimming stripped 2 bases from V and 6 bases from J, with 5 bases between. The length of the CDR3 is 13 residues. In DNA form, the CDR3 reads TGTGCCAGCAGTTTAACGAGTAATTCACCCCTCCACTTT. It codes for CASSLTSNSPLHF.

The rearrangement uses TRBV28 and TRBJ1-1; perhaps TRBD1 as D (6 bases). Trimming shortened V by 3 bases and J by 6 bases, and 11 bases separated the two germline ends. Germline assignment: CDR1 MDHEN and CDR2 SYDVKM. The CDR3 length is 13 residues. The CDR3 DNA reads TGTGCCAGCAGTTTCGCAGGGGCGGCTGAAGCTTTCTTT. Amino acid sequence: CASSFAGAAEAFF.

J is TRBJ1-4 and V is TRBV10-3; TRBD1 agrees at 9 bases. The CDR3 length is 15 residues. The V and J ends lost 6 bases and 5 bases, in that order; junction bases with no gene match: 7. CDR1 is ENHRY and CDR2 is SYGVKD in the germline V gene. The CDR3 nucleotides are TGTGCCATCAGCCACACAGGGGGCGAGAATGAAAAACTGTTTTTT. Residues: CAISHTGGENEKLFF.

This chain uses TRBV6-1 with TRBJ2-5, with D perhaps TRBD1 (5 bases). Germline lookup yields CDR1 MNHNS and CDR2 SASEGT. This CDR3 has 14 amino acids. V lost 2 bases to trimming and J lost 5 bases, with 12 bases between them. CDR3 protein: CASSENRPRETQYF. The CDR3 DNA is TGTGCCAGCAGTGAAAACAGGCCCAGGGAGACCCAGTACTTC.